These 30 T cell receptor beta chains were sequenced from one sample in a study of CXCR3-negative and CXCR3-positive naive CD8 T cells. Points from the study as a whole: Comparison of naive cells showed more hydrophobic TRB CDR3s in CXCR3-positive than in CXCR3-negative naive cells.

These receptors' targets are unknown. UMI-labeled 5' RACE TRB cDNA libraries were prepared from the cells. TCRdb re-called the 5' RACE reads and shows each CDR3 protein once, DNA omitted. Recorded here are around 150,000 distinct CDR3 sequences; the top ten clones represent about 0.37%. Sequenced sample: naive CXCR3+ CD8+ T cells from blood. Stated subset: CD45RO-CCR7+CD27+CD95- naive CD8+ T cells expressing CXCR3 (TNR3+). Receptor source: a human donor in good health. Some clones in this sample may be carry-over from other donors' samples.

The chain couples TRBV19 to TRBJ2-7; TCRdb indicates TRBD1, and absent DNA this call remains unverified. This CDR3 is 15 amino acids long. Looked up from germline, CDR1 is LNHDA and CDR2 is SQIVND (reference sequence). The CDR3 loop is CASSPEAGSGYEQYF.

The chain is built from TRBV4-1 and TRBJ2-3; TCRdb names TRBD1, which stays unverified in the absence of DNA. Germline CDR1 is MGHRA and CDR2 is YSYEKL. This CDR3 has 18 residues. The CDR3 is CASSQSPPGQFSTDTQYF.

The V call is TRBV12-3 or TRBV12-4, the J call TRBJ2-1; TCRdb picks TRBD2, but there is no DNA to check that call. The CDR3 consists of 17 residues. The CDR3 sequence is CAGSPTGTPSSYNEQFF.

V usage is TRBV5-1 and J usage is TRBJ2-1; no DNA is available, so the TRBD1 call from TCRdb remains unchecked. Germline CDR1 is SGHRS and CDR2 is YFSETQ. This CDR3 has 14 residues. CDR3: CASSVGGPGNEQFF. Together with reference TRBV5-1 and TRBJ2-1, the CDR3 gives the full variable domain: KAGVTQTPRYLIKTRGQQVTLSCSPISGHRSVSWYQQTPGQGLQFLFEYFSETQRNKGNFPGRFSGRQFSNSRSEMNVSTLELGDSALYLCASSVGGPGNEQFFGPGTRLTVL.

This chain uses TRBV7-2 with TRBJ2-7. CDR1 is SGHTA, CDR2 FQGNSA, per germline. The CDR3 runs 13 residues. The CDR3 loop is CASSPYLYYEQYF.

This CDR3 is CASSGTSNEQFF. V usage is TRBV7-7 and J usage is TRBJ2-1; TCRdb calls TRBD2, which cannot be checked without DNA. The germline CDR1 and CDR2 sequences are SSHAT and FNYEAQ (reference sequence). This CDR3 has 12 amino acids.

This chain connects TRBV4-3 to TRBJ2-1. The germline V gene has CDR1 LGHNA and CDR2 YSLEER. CDR3 size: 15 residues. The CDR3 region is CASSQVSSGYNEQFF.

The gene calls are TRBV7-9 and TRBJ2-7; TCRdb outputs TRBD1, but without DNA this stays unchecked. The CDR3 length is 16 residues. From germline, CDR1 is SEHNR and CDR2 FQNEAQ (reference sequence). The CDR3 is CASSLEVGTGAYEQYF.

The chain has TRBV28 and TRBJ2-7. Germline V gene data show CDR1 as MDHEN and CDR2 as SYDVKM. This CDR3 is 14 amino acids long. The CDR3 sequence: CASGPLGSSYEQYF.

The chain employs TRBV28 and TRBJ2-3; the D call from TCRdb, TRBD2, cannot be confirmed without DNA. This CDR3 has 17 amino acids. Germline-derived CDR1 and CDR2 are MDHEN and SYDVKM. The CDR3 region is CASSPPWSGRDPDTQYF. The full variable domain, with the rest looked up from reference TRBV28 and TRBJ2-3, is DVKVTQSSRYLVKRTGEKVFLECVQDMDHENMFWYRQDPGLGLRLIYFSYDVKMKEKGDIPEGYSVSREKKERFSLILESASTNQTSMYLCASSPPWSGRDPDTQYFGPGTRLTVL.

CDR3 region: CASTPGSTSGGTFTGELFF. The chain links TRBV5-6 to TRBJ2-2; the D gene TCRdb calls, TRBD2, cannot be checked with no DNA. Germline V gene sequence: CDR1 SGHDT, CDR2 YYEEEE. This CDR3 is 19 amino acids long. Combining the CDR3 with reference TRBV5-6 and TRBJ2-2 gives the whole variable domain DAGVTQSPTHLIKTRGQQVTLRCSPKSGHDTVSWYQQALGQGPQFIFQYYEEEERQRGNFPDRFSGHQFPNYSSELNVNALLLGDSALYLCASTPGSTSGGTFTGELFFGEGSRLTVL.

V and J are TRBV2 and TRBJ2-1; TCRdb picks TRBD2, but there is no DNA to check that call. CDR3 length: 14 amino acids. Germline V lookup: CDR1 SNHLY, CDR2 FYNNEI. The CDR3 reads CASSVREAYNEQFF.

The chain combines TRBV4-2 with TRBJ2-2; TCRdb reports TRBD1, a call that lacks DNA to check it against. The germline gives CDR1 LGHNA, CDR2 YNFKEQ. This CDR3 spans 15 amino acids. The CDR3 reads CASSQSLLGVVELFF.

The CDR3 loop reads CASSLGGGGAYNEQFF. The rearrangement links TRBV7-3 to TRBJ2-1; TCRdb calls TRBD1, which cannot be checked without DNA. The germline V gene encodes CDR1 SGHTA and CDR2 FQGTGA. The length of the CDR3 is 16 residues.

The V call is TRBV18, the J call TRBJ2-7. This CDR3 spans 13 amino acids. Germline assignment: CDR1 KGHSH and CDR2 LQKENI. The CDR3 protein is CASSPQNPYEQYF.

The chain has TRBV9 and TRBJ2-1; TCRdb designates TRBD2, a call that cannot be tested without DNA. Germline CDR1 and CDR2: SGDLS and YYNGEE. The CDR3 totals 17 residues. The CDR3 loop is CASSVAGRESSYNEQFF.

The chain is built from TRBV7-2 and TRBJ2-1; TCRdb's D gene call, TRBD2, goes unchecked for lack of DNA. The CDR3 runs 17 residues. Per the germline V gene, CDR1 is SGHTA and CDR2 is FQGNSA. The CDR3 here is CASSLVGGGALIHEQFF.

The rearrangement links TRBV4-3 to TRBJ2-1; TCRdb picks TRBD1, but there is no DNA to check that call. The length of the CDR3 is 15 residues. Germline V gene sequence: CDR1 LGHNA, CDR2 YSLEER. CDR3 sequence: CASSQGGGVYNEQFF.

J is TRBJ2-2 and V is TRBV7-9; with no DNA, the TCRdb D assignment of TRBD2 cannot be verified. This CDR3 has 17 amino acids. In germline, CDR1 is SEHNR, CDR2 FQNEAQ (reference sequence). The chain's CDR3 is CASSLEGLAGVAGELFF.

The V and J genes are TRBV4-2 and TRBJ2-1; TCRdb names TRBD2, which stays unverified in the absence of DNA. The length of the CDR3 is 15 residues. Germline V CDR1 and CDR2: LGHNA, YNFKEQ. The CDR3 spells CASSQDLRTSGEQFF.

The chain is built from TRBV7-6 and TRBJ2-1; without DNA, the TCRdb call of TRBD1 cannot be checked. This CDR3 spans 19 amino acids. CDR1 and CDR2 (germline): SGHVS, FNYEAQ. CDR3 sequence: CASSLAPLGGHLTYNEQFF.

The rearrangement uses TRBV28 and TRBJ2-7; TCRdb lists TRBD1, though no DNA is available to test this call. Germline V CDR1 and CDR2: MDHEN, SYDVKM. The CDR3 is 14 residues long. CDR3 amino acids: CASGTGGLNREQYF.

J is TRBJ2-7 and V is TRBV2; absent DNA, TCRdb's TRBD1 call cannot be checked. Per the germline V gene, CDR1 is SNHLY and CDR2 is FYNNEI. This CDR3 is built from 16 residues. CDR3 sequence reads: CASSRPRTGMDYEQYF.

This chain joins TRBV13 and TRBJ2-1; lacking DNA, the TRBD1 call made by TCRdb goes unchecked. The CDR3 is 17 amino acids. Germline CDR1 PRHDT, CDR2 FYEKMQ (reference sequence). The CDR3 sequence is CASSDRTGHSSYNEQFF.

This chain joins TRBV15 and TRBJ2-3; the D call of TRBD1 rests on TCRdb alone, since no DNA is present to check it. The length of the CDR3 is 15 residues. Germline CDR1 and CDR2: LNHNV and YYDKDF (reference sequence). The CDR3 protein is CATSRVAGGTDTQYF.

The V call is TRBV4-2, the J call TRBJ2-7; TCRdb reports TRBD1, a call that lacks DNA to check it against. The CDR3 loop spans 16 amino acids. CDR1 and CDR2 (germline): LGHNA, YNFKEQ. The chain's CDR3 is CASSQDLGTGAYEQYF.

This chain joins TRBV5-5 and TRBJ2-2; the D call of TRBD1 rests on TCRdb alone, since no DNA is present to check it. Germline V gene data show CDR1 as SGHKS and CDR2 as YYEKEE (reference sequence). This CDR3 comprises 15 residues. CDR3: CASSSTDSNTGELFF.

This sequence joins TRBV3-1 and TRBJ2-7. The length of the CDR3 is 13 residues. The germline CDR1 and CDR2 sequences are LGHDT and YNNKEL (reference sequence). CDR3 region: CASSQGNGYEQYF.

The chain joins TRBV28 to TRBJ1-5. CDR1 and CDR2 (germline): MDHEN, SYDVKM. CDR3 length: 17 residues. The CDR3 protein is CASSLLSSTNSNQPQHF.

The chain recombines TRBV9 with TRBJ2-7; without DNA, the TCRdb call of TRBD1 cannot be checked. Per the germline V gene, CDR1 is SGDLS and CDR2 is YYNGEE. This CDR3 spans 15 amino acids. The CDR3 spells CASSVGQDKAYEQYF.